These T cell receptor beta chains were read from a single sample in a study of T-cell reconstitution after alpha-beta-depleted transplantation in children. TCRdb processed the PCR reads anew with MiXCR; each CDR3 protein has one entry. Counted here are around 400,000 distinct CDR3 sequences, about a fifth occurring once; the ten biggest clones make up approximately 3.8%. The sample here was PBMCs from the stem cell graft donor, taken from the stem cell graft. All receptors come from a human donor who donated a stem cell graft to a child with acute myeloid leukemia. The CDR3 runs from the conserved cysteine through the conserved F or W. Fields, in order: V gene, clone size, D gene, J gene, CDR3 protein, CDR3 DNA. A D gene is named only where the DNA matches it firmly. Rows give clone size only sometimes, using once, few, many, or a class for an expanded clone.

V gene: TRBV9
clone size: many
D gene: TRBD2
J gene: TRBJ2-5
CDR3 protein: CASSTGLAGGQETQYF
CDR3 DNA: TGTGCCAGCAGCACCGGACTAGCGGGGGGCCAAGAGACCCAGTACTTC

V gene: TRBV4-1
clone size: few
D gene: NA
J gene: TRBJ2-1
CDR3 protein: CASSQDGFEGVGEQFF
CDR3 DNA: TGCGCCAGCAGCCAAGACGGATTTGAAGGGGTGGGTGAGCAGTTCTTC

V gene: TRBV20-1
clone size: many
D gene: TRBD1
J gene: TRBJ2-7
CDR3 protein: CSASRDRGIYEQYF
CDR3 DNA: TGCAGTGCTAGCCGGGACAGGGGGATCTACGAGCAGTACTTC

V gene: TRBV4-2
clone size: few
D gene: TRBD2
J gene: TRBJ2-1
CDR3 protein: CASSPRTSGRDEQFF
CDR3 DNA: TGTGCCAGCAGCCCTAGGACTAGCGGGAGGGATGAGCAGTTCTTC

V gene: TRBV5-5
clone size: NA
D gene: TRBD1
J gene: TRBJ2-1
CDR3 protein: CASSETGGGNEQFF
CDR3 DNA: TGTGCCAGCAGCGAGACAGGGGGCGGGAATGAGCAGTTCTTC

V gene: TRBV20-1
clone size: many
D gene: TRBD2
J gene: TRBJ2-7
CDR3 protein: CSASAGTSAYEQYF
CDR3 DNA: TGCAGTGCTAGTGCAGGGACTAGTGCTTACGAGCAGTACTTC

V gene: TRBV5-4
clone size: NA
D gene: NA
J gene: TRBJ2-3
CDR3 protein: CASSPDSFTDTQYF
CDR3 DNA: TGTGCCAGCAGCCCGGACAGCTTTACAGATACGCAGTATTTT

V gene: TRBV28
clone size: NA
D gene: NA
J gene: TRBJ1-5
CDR3 protein: CASSLAGSPVRHPQHF
CDR3 DNA: TGTGCCAGCAGCCTCGCGGGGTCTCCCGTTCGGCATCCCCAGCATTTT

V gene: TRBV6-5
clone size: NA
D gene: NA
J gene: TRBJ1-1
CDR3 protein: CASSYSRAWGRTEAFF
CDR3 DNA: TGTGCCAGCAGTTACTCGAGGGCCTGGGGAAGAACTGAAGCTTTCTTT

V gene: TRBV28
clone size: NA
D gene: TRBD1
J gene: TRBJ2-1
CDR3 protein: CASRRQGAGEQFF
CDR3 DNA: TGTGCCAGCAGGCGGCAGGGGGCCGGTGAGCAGTTCTTC

V gene: TRBV12-3/TRBV12-4
clone size: NA
D gene: NA
J gene: TRBJ1-5
CDR3 protein: CASSLGGAEQPQHF
CDR3 DNA: TGTGCCAGCAGTTTGGGGGGCGCAGAACAGCCCCAGCATTTT

V gene: TRBV7-2
clone size: NA
D gene: TRBD2
J gene: TRBJ2-3
CDR3 protein: CASSGRRDTQYF
CDR3 DNA: TGTGCCAGTAGCGGGAGAAGAGATACGCAGTATTTT

V gene: TRBV13
clone size: NA
D gene: NA
J gene: TRBJ2-3
CDR3 protein: CASSLAVGLARDTQYF
CDR3 DNA: TGTGCCAGCAGCTTAGCGGTCGGGCTAGCGAGAGATACGCAGTATTTT

V gene: TRBV7-2
clone size: NA
D gene: NA
J gene: TRBJ2-1
CDR3 protein: CASSSDRLSYNEQFF
CDR3 DNA: TGTGCCAGCAGCTCGGACAGACTCTCCTACAATGAGCAGTTCTTC

V gene: TRBV27
clone size: NA
D gene: TRBD2
J gene: TRBJ2-7
CDR3 protein: CASSLVAGGPYEQYF
CDR3 DNA: TGTGCCAGCAGTTTGGTAGCGGGAGGGCCGTACGAGCAGTACTTC

V gene: TRBV28
clone size: NA
D gene: NA
J gene: TRBJ2-6
CDR3 protein: CASSLMGSGANVLTF
CDR3 DNA: TGTGCCAGCAGTTTAATGGGCTCTGGGGCCAACGTCCTGACTTTC

V gene: TRBV12-3/TRBV12-4
clone size: few
D gene: TRBD1
J gene: TRBJ2-1
CDR3 protein: CASSFVGGQGVNEQFF
CDR3 DNA: TGTGCCAGCAGTTTCGTGGGCGGGCAGGGGGTCAATGAGCAGTTCTTC

V gene: TRBV4-3
clone size: NA
D gene: NA
J gene: TRBJ2-5
CDR3 protein: CASSQGFDYLSETQYF
CDR3 DNA: TGCGCCAGCAGCCAGGGATTCGACTACCTGTCGGAGACCCAGTACTTC

V gene: TRBV20-1
clone size: few
D gene: TRBD2
J gene: TRBJ2-1
CDR3 protein: CSAREEAGGWEQFF
CDR3 DNA: TGCAGTGCTAGAGAGGAAGCGGGAGGCTGGGAGCAGTTCTTC

V gene: TRBV7-2
clone size: few
D gene: TRBD1
J gene: TRBJ2-1
CDR3 protein: CASSSRTGGRNEQFF
CDR3 DNA: TGTGCCAGCAGCTCCCGGACAGGGGGCAGGAATGAGCAGTTCTTC

V gene: TRBV20-1
clone size: NA
D gene: NA
J gene: TRBJ2-1
CDR3 protein: CSASSFKTLNEQFF
CDR3 DNA: TGCAGTGCTAGTTCATTTAAGACCCTCAATGAGCAGTTCTTC

V gene: TRBV12-3/TRBV12-4
clone size: NA
D gene: NA
J gene: TRBJ2-7
CDR3 protein: CASSPQGIGYYEQYF
CDR3 DNA: TGTGCCAGCAGTCCTCAGGGAATTGGCTACTACGAGCAGTACTTC

V gene: TRBV9
clone size: many
D gene: TRBD2
J gene: TRBJ2-2
CDR3 protein: CASSSGSPDTGELFF
CDR3 DNA: TGTGCCAGCAGTAGCGGGAGTCCGGACACCGGGGAGCTGTTTTTT

V gene: TRBV12-3/TRBV12-4
clone size: many
D gene: NA
J gene: TRBJ1-2
CDR3 protein: CASSLDGVVGGYTF
CDR3 DNA: TGTGCCAGCAGTTTAGATGGGGTGGTAGGTGGCTACACCTTC

V gene: TRBV24-1
clone size: few
D gene: TRBD1
J gene: TRBJ1-1
CDR3 protein: CATSDSQDRGRATEAFF
CDR3 DNA: TGTGCCACCAGTGATTCCCAGGACAGGGGACGGGCAACTGAAGCTTTCTTT